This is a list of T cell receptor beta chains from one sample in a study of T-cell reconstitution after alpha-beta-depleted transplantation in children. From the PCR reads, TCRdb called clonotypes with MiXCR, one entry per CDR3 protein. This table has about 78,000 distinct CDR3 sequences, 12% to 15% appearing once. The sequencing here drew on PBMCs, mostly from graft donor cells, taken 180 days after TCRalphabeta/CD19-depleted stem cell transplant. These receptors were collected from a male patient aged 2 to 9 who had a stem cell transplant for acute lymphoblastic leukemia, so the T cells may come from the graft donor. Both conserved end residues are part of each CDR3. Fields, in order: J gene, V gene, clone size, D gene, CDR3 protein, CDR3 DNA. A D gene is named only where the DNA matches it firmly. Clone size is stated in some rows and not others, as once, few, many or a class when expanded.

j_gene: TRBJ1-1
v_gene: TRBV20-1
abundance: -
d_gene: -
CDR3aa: CSASRVNTEAFF
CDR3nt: TGCAGTGCTAGCAGAGTGAACACTGAAGCTTTCTTT

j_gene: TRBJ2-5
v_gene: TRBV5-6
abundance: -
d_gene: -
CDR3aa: CASSLAAGQETQYF
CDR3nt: TGTGCCAGCAGCTTGGCCGCGGGACAAGAGACCCAGTACTTC

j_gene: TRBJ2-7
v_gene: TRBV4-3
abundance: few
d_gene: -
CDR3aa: CASSQVAKSYEQYF
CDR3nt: TGCGCCAGCAGCCAAGTAGCCAAGTCCTACGAGCAGTACTTC

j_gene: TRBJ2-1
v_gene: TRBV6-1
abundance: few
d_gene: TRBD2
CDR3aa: CASSQETSGSFNEQFF
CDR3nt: TGTGCCAGCAGCCAAGAGACTAGCGGGAGTTTCAATGAGCAGTTCTTC

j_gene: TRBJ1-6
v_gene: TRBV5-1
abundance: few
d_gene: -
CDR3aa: CASSGTGPLSPLHF
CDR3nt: TGCGCCAGCAGCGGGACCGGCCCCCTTTCACCCCTCCACTTT

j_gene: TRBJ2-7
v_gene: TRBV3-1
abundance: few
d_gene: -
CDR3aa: CASSQAHEQYF
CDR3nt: TGTGCCAGCAGCCAAGCCCACGAGCAGTACTTC

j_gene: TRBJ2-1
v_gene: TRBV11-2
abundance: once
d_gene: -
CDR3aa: CASSGGEGGRVLKADEQFF
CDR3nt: TGTGCCAGCAGCGGAGGGGAGGGGGGCAGGGTCCTGAAGGCGGATGAGCAGTTCTTC

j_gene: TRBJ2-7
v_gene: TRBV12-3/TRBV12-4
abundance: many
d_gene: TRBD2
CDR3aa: CASSPSGLKYEQYF
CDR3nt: TGTGCCAGCAGCCCTAGCGGGTTAAAATACGAGCAGTACTTC

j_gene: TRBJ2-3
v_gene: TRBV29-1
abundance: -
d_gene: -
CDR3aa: CSVGGPTDTQYF
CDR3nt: TGCAGCGTTGGAGGGCCCACAGATACGCAGTATTTT

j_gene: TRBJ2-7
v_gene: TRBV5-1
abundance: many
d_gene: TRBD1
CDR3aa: CASSLITGTGGDEQYF
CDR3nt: TGCGCCAGCAGCTTGATTACCGGGACAGGGGGCGACGAGCAGTACTTC

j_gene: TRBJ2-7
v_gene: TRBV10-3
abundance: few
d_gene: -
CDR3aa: CAISERPPHEQYF
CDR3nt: TGTGCCATCAGTGAACGGCCCCCCCACGAGCAGTACTTC

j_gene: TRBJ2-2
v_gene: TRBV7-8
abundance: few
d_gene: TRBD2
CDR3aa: CASSLAGLPYTGELFF
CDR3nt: TGTGCCAGCAGCTTAGCGGGACTACCCTATACCGGGGAGCTGTTTTTT

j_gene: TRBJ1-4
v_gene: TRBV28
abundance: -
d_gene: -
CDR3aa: CASSYRARIREKLFF
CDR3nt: TGTGCCAGCAGTTACAGGGCCCGTATAAGGGAAAAACTGTTTTTT

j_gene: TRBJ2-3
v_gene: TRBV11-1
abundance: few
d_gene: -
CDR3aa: CASSLVVRPAFNTDTQYF
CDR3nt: TGTGCCAGCAGCTTAGTGGTACGGCCGGCCTTTAACACAGATACGCAGTATTTT

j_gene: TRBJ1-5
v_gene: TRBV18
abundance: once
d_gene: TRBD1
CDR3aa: CASSPRDRSNQPQHF
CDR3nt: TGTGCCAGCTCACCCCGGGACAGGAGCAATCAGCCCCAGCATTTT

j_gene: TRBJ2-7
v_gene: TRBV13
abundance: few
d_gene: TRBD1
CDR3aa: CASSVDRGGEQYF
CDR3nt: TGTGCCAGCAGCGTGGACAGGGGAGGCGAGCAGTACTTC

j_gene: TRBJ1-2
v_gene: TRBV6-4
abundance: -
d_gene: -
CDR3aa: CASSAEGQGYTF
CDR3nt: TGTGCCAGCAGTGCGGAGGGCCAGGGCTACACCTTC

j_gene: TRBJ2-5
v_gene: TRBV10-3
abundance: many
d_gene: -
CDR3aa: CAISERTAQETQYF
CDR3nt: TGTGCCATCAGTGAGCGGACAGCGCAAGAGACCCAGTACTTC

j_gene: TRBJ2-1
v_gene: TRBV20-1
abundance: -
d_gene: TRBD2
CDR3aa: CSAREPTWTSGGVYNEQFF
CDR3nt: TGCAGTGCTAGAGAGCCTACTTGGACTAGCGGGGGGGTTTACAATGAGCAGTTCTTC

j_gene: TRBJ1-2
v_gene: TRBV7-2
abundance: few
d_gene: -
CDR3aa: CASSLDPGAGYTF
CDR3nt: TGTGCCAGCAGCTTAGATCCCGGGGCTGGCTACACCTTC

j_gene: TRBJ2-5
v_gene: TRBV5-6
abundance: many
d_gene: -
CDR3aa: CASSLRDLVTQYF
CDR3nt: TGTGCCAGCAGCCTCCGGGACCTTGTGACCCAGTACTTC

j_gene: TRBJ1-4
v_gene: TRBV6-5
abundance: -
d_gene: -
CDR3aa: CASSYSGEGNEKLFF
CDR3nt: TGTGCCAGCAGTTACTCAGGGGAGGGTAATGAAAAACTGTTTTTT

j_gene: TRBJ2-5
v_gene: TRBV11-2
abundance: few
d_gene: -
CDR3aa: CASSPRARQETQYF
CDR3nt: TGTGCCAGCAGCCCTCGCGCAAGGCAAGAGACCCAGTACTTC

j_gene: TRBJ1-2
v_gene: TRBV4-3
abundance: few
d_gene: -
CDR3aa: CASSQDLGPLLYGYTF
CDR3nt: TGCGCCAGCAGCCAAGATTTGGGACCCCTTCTCTATGGCTACACCTTC

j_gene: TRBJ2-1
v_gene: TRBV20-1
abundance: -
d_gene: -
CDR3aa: CSATRDFSYNEQFF
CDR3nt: TGCAGTGCTACCCGGGACTTCTCCTACAATGAGCAGTTCTTC

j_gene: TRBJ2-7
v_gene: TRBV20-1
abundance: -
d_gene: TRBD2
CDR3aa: CSASREGPNEQYF
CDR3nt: TGCAGTGCTAGTCGGGAGGGCCCCAACGAGCAGTACTTC

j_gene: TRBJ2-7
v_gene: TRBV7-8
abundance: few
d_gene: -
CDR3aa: CASILSLAGISYEQYF
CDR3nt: TGTGCCAGCATCCTATCCCTTGCTGGCATATCCTACGAGCAGTACTTC

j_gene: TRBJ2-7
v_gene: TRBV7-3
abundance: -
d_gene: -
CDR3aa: CASSLDSIGYEQYF
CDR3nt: TGTGCCAGCAGCTTGGACAGTATAGGCTACGAGCAGTACTTC

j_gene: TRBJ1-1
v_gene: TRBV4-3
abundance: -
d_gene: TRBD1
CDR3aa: CASSPGAGGNTEAFF
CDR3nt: TGCGCCAGCAGCCCGGGGGCAGGGGGGAACACTGAAGCTTTCTTT

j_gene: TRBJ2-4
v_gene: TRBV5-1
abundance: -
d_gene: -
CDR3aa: CASLAKNIQYF
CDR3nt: TGCGCCAGCTTAGCCAAAAACATTCAGTACTTC

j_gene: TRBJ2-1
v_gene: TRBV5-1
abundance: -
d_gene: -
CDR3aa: CASSLARGLVNEQFF
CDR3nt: TGCGCCAGCAGCTTGGCCCGGGGGCTGGTCAATGAGCAGTTCTTC

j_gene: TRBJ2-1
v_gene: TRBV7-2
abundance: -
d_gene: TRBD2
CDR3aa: CASSLRAGGPGEQFF
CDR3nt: TGTGCCAGCAGCTTACGGGCGGGAGGGCCTGGTGAGCAGTTCTTC

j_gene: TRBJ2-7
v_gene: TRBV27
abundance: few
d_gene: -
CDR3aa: CASSRGSSYEQYF
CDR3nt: TGTGCCAGCAGCCGGGGAAGCTCCTACGAGCAGTACTTC

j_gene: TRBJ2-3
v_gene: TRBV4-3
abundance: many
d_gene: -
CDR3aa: CASSQKFDFGKTDTQYF
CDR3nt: TGCGCCAGCAGCCAAAAGTTTGACTTCGGAAAGACAGATACGCAGTATTTT

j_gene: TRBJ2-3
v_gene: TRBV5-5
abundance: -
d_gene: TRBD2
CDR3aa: CASSSRGGTQYF
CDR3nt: TGTGCCAGCAGCTCTCGGGGGGGTACGCAGTATTTT

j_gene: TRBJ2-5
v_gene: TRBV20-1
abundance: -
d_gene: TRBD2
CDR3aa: CSASGAGGDQETQYF
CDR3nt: TGCAGTGCTAGTGGGGCGGGAGGGGACCAAGAGACCCAGTACTTC

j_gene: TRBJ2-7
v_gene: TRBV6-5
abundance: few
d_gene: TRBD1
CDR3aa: CASSFSGGIYEQYF
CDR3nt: TGTGCCAGCAGTTTTTCAGGGGGCATCTACGAGCAGTACTTC